The sequence of this T cell receptor (beta chain) was determined in a study of molecular identifiers for immune sequencing clone quantification. Germline loops: CDR1 SGHRS, CDR2 YFSETQ. The CDR3 is made up of 15 amino acids. V was cut by 4 bases and J by 1 base, with 15 bases left in between. TCRdb reprocessed the PCR reads via MiXCR and lists one record per CDR3 protein. This sample carries roughly 630,000 distinct CDR3 sequences, roughly 23% of them seen once, and the ten largest clones take 0.75% to 0.8%. This clonotype has only a few counts. The rearrangement links TRBV5-1 to TRBJ2-7, with no clear D. This TCR was sampled from a human donor in good health. Some libraries in this study had Jurkat cell RNA spiked in. What was sequenced was naive CD8+ T cells from blood, with Jurkat cell RNA spiked in. The subset denotes: FACS-sorted CD8+CD4-CCR7+CD45RA+ naive T cells. This CDR3 reads CASSPATCASYEQYF. The CDR3 bases are TGCGCCAGCAGCCCTGCTACGTGTGCGTCCTACGAGCAGTACTTC.